This section outlines one T cell receptor (beta chain) sequence together with its context. Its antigen is undetermined. This entry belongs to a study of regulatory T cells in long-lasting Graves disease. General study points: Exclusively peripheral blood, rather than thyroid tissue, was studied. Under persistent disease, TRBV28, TRBJ1-2 and TRBJ2-5 were used preferentially.

CDR1 SGDLS and CDR2 YYNGEE come from the germline V gene. V was pared by 5 bases and J by 1 base, with 9 bases of the junction left unmatched. The CDR3 contains 15 residues. Time point denoted: persistent/refractory GD, antithyroid drugs over 5 years with positive TRAb. PBMC-derived RNA was used for the TCR library. By American Thyroid Association guidelines, Graves' disease was diagnosed in the cohort. EDTA tubes received around 9.4 milliliters of collected peripheral blood. Arm-PCR with iRepertoire HTBI primers amplified the CDR3 regions for these TCR beta libraries. TCRdb itself ran the multiplex PCR reads through MiXCR, one entry per CDR3 protein. The sample lists some 420,000 distinct CDR3 sequences; roughly 22% were seen once.

The source is a female donor with Graves disease. The sample consisted of peripheral blood mononuclear cells (PBMCs), taken when the disease was refractory, from a patient treated with antithyroid drugs. This chain connects TRBV9 to TRBJ2-7; 7 bases agree with TRBD1. The CDR3 spells CASSPGQVVSYEQYF. The CDR3 DNA reads as TGTGCCAGCAGTCCAGGACAGGTTGTATCCTACGAGCAGTACTTC.